These 17 T cell receptor beta chains came from one sample sequenced in a study of T cell responses to AZD1222 COVID-19 vaccine. Data came from immunoSEQ multiplex PCR; TCRdb stores just in-frame clones and leaves some out. The sample carries 110,000 to 150,000 clones, 70% to 90% recorded once. Sequences were derived from peripheral blood, sampled on day 0 of AZD1222 vaccination. These receptors all come from an adult in good health.

In its sample, this clone was seen once. This chain uses TRBV19 with TRBJ1-3; 7 nucleotides line up with TRBD1. The CDR3 extends over 17 amino acids. CDR1 LNHDA and CDR2 SQIVND come from the germline V gene (reference sequence). With V trimmed by 3 bases and J by 4 bases, 12 bases remained unmatched. CDR3 nucleotide sequence: TGTGCCAGTAGTATTTTTGCCGCCGGGACAGCCGGAAACACCATATATTTT. It codes for CASSIFAAGTAGNTIYF.

This clone has more than one count but fewer than ten. The V and J genes are TRBV28 and TRBJ1-2; TRBD1 is a possible D gene (5 bases). The CDR3 runs 11 residues. The V gene lost 7 bases and the J gene lost 5 bases, with 8 bases spanning the gap. The germline gives CDR1 MDHEN, CDR2 SYDVKM. The DNA of the CDR3 is TGTGCCAGCACTGGGGGATATGGCTACACCTTC. Amino acids: CASTGGYGYTF.

The CDR3 loop is CASSYSGDRGYEQYF. CDR3 in DNA: TGTGCCAGCAGTTACTCGGGGGACAGGGGTTACGAGCAGTACTTC. This rearrangement joins TRBV6-5 to TRBJ2-7, with 10 positions matching TRBD1. From germline, CDR1 is MNHEY and CDR2 SVGAGI. V trimming: 0 bases; J trimming: 4 bases; junction bases outside the gene matches: 3. The CDR3 runs to 15 residues.

V usage is TRBV11-3 and J usage is TRBJ1-1; D ambiguous. The V end was cut by 6 bases, the J end by 3 bases, with 11 bases between. The length of the CDR3 is 13 residues. In germline, CDR1 is SGHNT, CDR2 YENEEA. The CDR3 spells CASSAGRYTEAFF. The CDR3 DNA follows: TGTGCCAGCAGTGCCGGACGCTACACTGAAGCTTTCTTT.

This clone was detected once. V and J are TRBV7-9 and TRBJ1-2; the match to TRBD1 covers 10 bases. The CDR3 runs to 13 residues. Per the germline V gene, CDR1 is SEHNR and CDR2 is FQNEAQ (reference sequence). J lost 8 bases, V lost 5 bases, and 5 bases had no gene match. The CDR3 DNA is TGTGCCAGCAGCACCGACAGGGGGCGAGGCTACACCTTC. It translates to CASSTDRGRGYTF.

The V call is TRBV10-2, the J call TRBJ2-7; 7 positions agree with TRBD1. Trimming took 2 bases from V and 3 from J; bases not matched to a gene: 4. Per the germline V gene, CDR1 is WSHSY and CDR2 is SAAADI. This CDR3 region has 14 residues. Here the CDR3 reads CASSEDRAYYEQYF. The CDR3 coding sequence is TGCGCCAGCAGTGAGGACAGGGCCTACTACGAGCAGTACTTC.

The J gene is TRBJ2-1, the V gene TRBV19; 11 bases fit TRBD1. CDR1 is LNHDA, CDR2 SQIVND, per germline (reference sequence). The CDR3 has 15 amino acids. J gave up 8 bases and V 5 bases, and 8 bases lay outside the gene matches. The CDR3 spells CASSLDRGLMDEQFF. CDR3 DNA sequence: TGTGCCAGTAGTCTGGACAGGGGGCTCATGGATGAGCAGTTCTTC.

This chain uses TRBV25-1 with TRBJ1-4; D is perhaps TRBD1 (6 bases). Between the trimmed V and J ends, which lost 5 bases and 5 bases, there was a span of 15 bases. The length of the CDR3 is 15 residues. Germline V gene sequence: CDR1 MGHDK, CDR2 SYGVNS. The CDR3 DNA reads TGTGCCAGCAGTAAAATTACAGGGATGAATGAAAAACTGTTTTTT. This gives the protein CASSKITGMNEKLFF. The variable domain in full, completed from reference TRBV25-1 and TRBJ1-4, reads EADIYQTPRYLVIGTGKKITLECSQTMGHDKMYWYQQDPGMELHLIHYSYGVNSTEKGDLSSESTVSRIRTEHFPLTLESARPSHTSQYLCASSKITGMNEKLFFGSGTQLSVL.

V usage is TRBV2 and J usage is TRBJ2-1, with 8 bases lining up with TRBD2. There are 15 residues in the CDR3. The germline V gene has CDR1 SNHLY and CDR2 FYNNEI. The trim removed 5 bases at V and 3 bases at J, leaving 6 bases unmatched. CDR3 protein: CASSSTSGLYNEQFF. The CDR3 nucleotides read TGTGCCAGCAGTTCTACTAGCGGACTCTACAATGAGCAGTTCTTC.

The V and J genes are TRBV4-1 and TRBJ2-7; D is uncertain. Trimming left V 2 bases short and J 1 base short, with 9 bases between. This CDR3 comprises 14 residues. CDR1 is MGHRA and CDR2 is YSYEKL in the germline V gene. The CDR3 sequence: CASSQLPKSYEQYF. CDR3 nucleotide sequence: TGCGCCAGCAGCCAATTACCAAAATCCTACGAGCAGTACTTC.

The rearrangement uses TRBV6-5 and TRBJ1-5; no reliable D call. Germline V gives CDR1 MNHEY, CDR2 SVGAGI. V was pared by 6 bases and J by 5 bases, with 11 bases between. The CDR3 sequence is 13 residues long. CDR3 DNA sequence: TGTGCCAGCAGAGTGGGCTTCGATCAGCCCCAGCATTTT. This codes for CASRVGFDQPQHF.

The chain recombines TRBV30 with TRBJ2-7; D is unclear. The V gene lost 0 bases and the J gene lost 10 bases, with 10 bases spanning the gap. Germline V gene lookup returns CDR1 GTSNPN and CDR2 SVGIG (reference sequence). The CDR3 consists of 11 residues. CDR3 coding DNA: TGTGCCTGGAGTGTACGAGAGACACAGTACTTC. As protein: CAWSVRETQYF. The variable domain in full, completed from reference TRBV30 and TRBJ2-7, reads SQTIHQWPATLVQPVGSPLSLECTVEGTSNPNLYWYRQAAGRGLQLLFYSVGIGQISSEVPQNLSASRPQDRQFILSSKKLLLSDSGFYLCAWSVRETQYFGPGTRLTVT.

The chain joins TRBV6-5 to TRBJ2-5, with D perhaps matching TRBD2 (6 bases). From germline, CDR1 is MNHEY and CDR2 SVGAGI. This CDR3 has 12 amino acids. Trimming removed 6 bases at V and 5 bases at J, with 10 bases between. The DNA for the CDR3 is TGTGCCAGCAGGCTAGCGCGGGAGACCCAGTACTTC. Residues: CASRLARETQYF.

The chain uses TRBV5-1 and TRBJ2-5; the match to TRBD2 covers 7 bases. In germline, CDR1 is SGHRS, CDR2 YFSETQ. This CDR3 is built from 13 residues. The V and J ends lost 6 bases and 2 bases, in that order; junction bases with no gene match: 4. The CDR3 loop reads CASTLAVQETQYF. The CDR3 DNA is TGCGCCAGCACCCTAGCGGTGCAAGAGACCCAGTACTTC. Drawing the rest from reference TRBV5-1 and TRBJ2-5, the complete variable domain is KAGVTQTPRYLIKTRGQQVTLSCSPISGHRSVSWYQQTPGQGLQFLFEYFSETQRNKGNFPGRFSGRQFSNSRSEMNVSTLELGDSALYLCASTLAVQETQYFGPGTRLLVL.

This chain joins TRBV6-5 and TRBJ1-5; tentative D call: TRBD1 (5 bases). The germline V gene encodes CDR1 MNHEY and CDR2 SVGAGI. V was clipped by 6 bases and J by 6 bases, with 15 bases between them. The CDR3 is 14 amino acids. CDR3 in amino acids: CASRGGQGGQPQHF. The CDR3 DNA reads TGTGCCAGCAGAGGTGGGCAGGGTGGTCAGCCCCAGCATTTT.

The J gene is TRBJ2-2, the V gene TRBV28, with TRBD1 identical over 7 bases. This CDR3 is 15 amino acids long. V shed 9 bases, J shed 5 bases, and the junction held 12 bases outside the gene matches. The germline V gene has CDR1 MDHEN and CDR2 SYDVKM. The chain's CDR3 is CASTRDSSWTGELFF. The CDR3 DNA reads as TGTGCCAGTACTAGGGACAGCTCGTGGACCGGGGAGCTGTTTTTT. Supplemented by reference TRBV28 and TRBJ2-2, the full variable domain reads DVKVTQSSRYLVKRTGEKVFLECVQDMDHENMFWYRQDPGLGLRLIYFSYDVKMKEKGDIPEGYSVSREKKERFSLILESASTNQTSMYLCASTRDSSWTGELFFGEGSRLTVL.

The chain joins TRBV7-9 to TRBJ1-5; no clear D gene. The CDR3 length is 14 residues. Germline CDR1 and CDR2: SEHNR and FQNEAQ (reference sequence). Trimming took 4 bases from V and 0 from J, leaving 7 bases between them. DNA of the CDR3: TGTGCCAGCAGCTGGGAACATAGCAATCAGCCCCAGCATTTT. Translated, it gives CASSWEHSNQPQHF.